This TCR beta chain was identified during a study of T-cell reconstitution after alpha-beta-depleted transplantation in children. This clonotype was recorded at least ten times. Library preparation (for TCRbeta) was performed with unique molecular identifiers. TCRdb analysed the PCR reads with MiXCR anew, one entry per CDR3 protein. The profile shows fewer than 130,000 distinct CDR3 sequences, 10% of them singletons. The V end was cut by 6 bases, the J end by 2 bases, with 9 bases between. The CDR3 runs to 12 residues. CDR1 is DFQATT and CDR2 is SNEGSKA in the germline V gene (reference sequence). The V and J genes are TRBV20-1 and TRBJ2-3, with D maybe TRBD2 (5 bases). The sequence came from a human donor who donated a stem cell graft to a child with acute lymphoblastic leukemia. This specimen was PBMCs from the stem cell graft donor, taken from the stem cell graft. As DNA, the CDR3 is TGCAGTGCCGGGGTATTCACAGATACGCAGTATTTT. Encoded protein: CSAGVFTDTQYF.